The 6 T cell receptor beta chains listed next were all sequenced from one sample in a study of T cell repertoires in cytomegalovirus infection. TCRdb recomputed calls from the reads with MiXCR, one row per CDR3 protein. The sample records 700,000 to 900,000 distinct CDR3 sequences, roughly 28% being singletons. No antigen is known for these receptors. The material sequenced was cultured CD8+ T cells from PBMCs, taken from culture after CMV antigen stimulation. The receptors were sampled from a human donor in good health (CMV status not recorded). Some clones in this sample may be carry-over from other donors' samples.

V usage is TRBV20-1 and J usage is TRBJ2-7; D possibly corresponds to TRBD2 (6 bases). This CDR3 is 13 amino acids long. The germline V and J ends were trimmed by 1 base and 3 bases, with 10 bases remaining between them. CDR1 and CDR2 from the germline V gene are DFQATT and SNEGSKA (reference sequence). CDR3 in DNA: TGCAGTGCTAGAGTTGTTAGCGGCTACGAGCAGTACGTC. Translated, it gives CSARVVSGYEQYV.

The genes are TRBV12-3 or TRBV12-4 and TRBJ2-3; 8 bases are shared with TRBD1. The CDR3 has 13 residues. Unmatched junction bases numbered 5, after V lost 6 bases and J lost 6 bases. Written as DNA, the CDR3 is TGTGCCAGCAGCCCCGACAGGGGCGATACGCAGTATTTT. Translating it yields CASSPDRGDTQYF.

The V and J genes are TRBV28 and TRBJ1-6; 7 bases are shared with TRBD1. The V gene's germline CDR1 is MDHEN and CDR2 SYDVKM. CDR3 length equals 15 residues. The V and J ends lost 6 bases and 0 bases, in that order; junction bases with no gene match: 2. CDR3 nucleotide sequence: TGTGCCAGCAGGTACAGGGGCTCCTATAATTCACCCCTCCACTTT. It encodes CASRYRGSYNSPLHF.

This clonotype was counted at least ten times. The chain joins TRBV7-2 to TRBJ2-7; 7 nucleotides agree with TRBD1. This CDR3 is built from 15 residues. Per the germline V gene, CDR1 is SGHTA and CDR2 is FQGNSA. V trimming: 4 bases; J trimming: 1 base; junction bases outside the gene matches: 7. The CDR3 region is CASSSEQGWSYEQYF. CDR3 nucleotides: TGTGCCAGCAGCTCAGAACAGGGGTGGTCCTACGAGCAGTACTTC.

This clonotype was seen more than once but under ten times. Mismatch with germline at one junction end may stem from a read error. CDR3 amino acids: CASSQTKSGGLFEKLFF. Here the CDR3 DNA reads TGTGCCAGCAGCCAAACGAAATCGGGGGGACTATTTGAAAAACTGTTTTTT. This chain uses TRBV4-1 with TRBJ1-4; TRBD1 might be the D (5 bases). The CDR3 is 17 residues long. Germline-derived CDR1 and CDR2 are MGHRA and YSYEKL.

This chain connects TRBV7-2 to TRBJ2-1; tentatively, D is TRBD2 (5 bases). V lost 3 bases and J 4 bases, leaving 10 bases between the germline ends. The CDR3 has 14 amino acids. The germline V gene encodes CDR1 SGHTA and CDR2 FQGNSA. The CDR3 coding sequence is TGTGCCAGCAGCTTGACTACTAAGTACAATGAGCAGTTCTTC. Residues: CASSLTTKYNEQFF. Together with reference TRBV7-2 and TRBJ2-1, the CDR3 gives the full variable domain: GAGVSQSPSNKVTEKGKDVELRCDPISGHTALYWYRQSLGQGLEFLIYFQGNSAPDKSGLPSDRFSAERTGGSVSTLTIQRTQQEDSAVYLCASSLTTKYNEQFFGPGTRLTVL.